These 32 T cell receptor beta chains originate from one sample sequenced in a study of T cell repertoires in cytomegalovirus infection. TCRdb processed the reads anew with MiXCR; each CDR3 protein has one entry. The sample has fewer than 30,000 distinct CDR3 sequences, about 23% seen once; the top ten hold 91%. These receptors have no known antigen. The input for sequencing was CD8+ T cells from cultured PBMCs, taken from culture after CMV antigen stimulation. These receptors all come from a human donor in good health (CMV status not recorded). Some clones in this sample may be carry-over from other donors' samples.

This clonotype was seen only a few times. The rearrangement links TRBV28 to TRBJ1-5; D not resolved. The germline gives CDR1 MDHEN, CDR2 SYDVKM. V dropped 2 bases and J dropped 5 bases, with 10 bases sitting between them. This CDR3 is 14 amino acids long. CDR3 sequence: CASSLRAGDQPQHF. CDR3 nucleotides: TGTGCCAGCAGTTTAAGGGCAGGAGATCAGCCCCAGCATTTT.

The chain links TRBV19 to TRBJ2-7; TRBD1 is a possible D gene (6 bases). V lost 1 base, J lost 1 base, and 8 bases lay in between. The CDR3 has 14 amino acids. The germline CDR1 and CDR2 sequences are LNHDA and SQIVND (reference sequence). The DNA of the CDR3 is TGTGCCAGTAGTATAGGCAGGGGTTCCTACGAGCAGTACTTC. Translated: CASSIGRGSYEQYF. Full variable domain (remainder filled in from reference TRBV19 and TRBJ2-7): DGGITQSPKYLFRKEGQNVTLSCEQNLNHDAMYWYRQDPGQGLRLIYYSQIVNDFQKGDIAEGYSVSREKKESFPLTVTSAQKNPTAFYLCASSIGRGSYEQYFGPGTRLTVT.

V is TRBV6-4 and J is TRBJ1-2; D remains unclear. From germline, CDR1 is MRHNA and CDR2 SNTAGT. Between the trimmed V and J ends, which lost 6 bases and 2 bases, there was a span of 16 bases. CDR3 length: 15 amino acids. The CDR3 is CASSVDAGMNYGYTF. CDR3 DNA sequence: TGTGCCAGCAGCGTGGACGCGGGGATGAACTATGGCTACACCTTC.

This clonotype was detected many times. The rearrangement joins TRBV27 to TRBJ2-5; D gene unclear. Germline V gives CDR1 MNHEY, CDR2 SMNVEV (reference sequence). There are 15 residues in the CDR3. The ends were cut back, 2 bases at V and 0 bases at J, with 10 bases in the middle. This chain's CDR3 is CASSLSWADQETQYF. The CDR3 DNA reads TGTGCCAGCAGTTTAAGTTGGGCGGACCAAGAGACCCAGTACTTC.

This clonotype has just a few counts. As DNA, the CDR3 is TGTGCCAGCAGCCGTCCGCGGGGGGGGGGGCAGGGCACAGATACGCAGTATTTT. Protein product: CASSRPRGGGQGTDTQYF. The J gene is TRBJ2-3, the V gene TRBV7-2; TRBD2 matches at 9 bases. J lost 1 base, V lost 5 bases, and 13 bases had no gene match. CDR1 SGHTA and CDR2 FQGNSA come from the germline V gene. The CDR3 spans 18 residues. The complete variable domain, with remaining parts taken from reference TRBV7-2 and TRBJ2-3, reads GAGVSQSPSNKVTEKGKDVELRCDPISGHTALYWYRQSLGQGLEFLIYFQGNSAPDKSGLPSDRFSAERTGGSVSTLTIQRTQQEDSAVYLCASSRPRGGGQGTDTQYFGPGTRLTVL.

The J gene is TRBJ2-1, the V gene TRBV2, with D possibly being TRBD1 or TRBD2 (5 bases each). This CDR3 is 15 amino acids long. Germline lookup yields CDR1 SNHLY and CDR2 FYNNEI. V lost 7 bases, J lost 0 bases, and 13 bases lay in between. The CDR3 region has the DNA TGTGCCAGCAACCCTGAGGGGAGCTCCTACAATGAGCAGTTCTTC. Amino acids: CASNPEGSSYNEQFF.

The sample holds many counts of this clonotype. This sequence joins TRBV2 and TRBJ1-1, with no clear D. Germline CDR1 SNHLY, CDR2 FYNNEI. V lost 3 bases and J 1 base, leaving 6 bases between the germline ends. The CDR3 extends over 13 amino acids. CDR3 sequence reads: CASSDPGNTEAFF. As DNA, the CDR3 is TGTGCCAGCAGTGACCCGGGGAACACTGAAGCTTTCTTT.

The chain is built from TRBV13 and TRBJ2-3; 12 bases are shared with TRBD1. CDR3 length equals 16 residues. In germline, CDR1 is PRHDT, CDR2 FYEKMQ (reference sequence). Trimming removed 5 bases from V and 2 bases from J; junction bases left unmatched: 5. The CDR3: CASSPPGQGATDTQYF. The CDR3 DNA follows: TGTGCCAGCAGCCCCCCGGGACAGGGGGCCACAGATACGCAGTATTTT.

The table lists this clonotype with many counts. The chain is built from TRBV7-9 and TRBJ1-1; TRBD1 is a possible D gene (5 bases). The length of the CDR3 is 14 residues. CDR1 and CDR2 (germline): SEHNR, FQNEAQ (reference sequence). V lost 2 bases to trimming and J lost 7 bases, with 14 bases between them. CDR3 nucleotides: TGTGCCAGCAGCTTATCCCGGGGGGGTAGTGAAGCTTTCTTT. As protein: CASSLSRGGSEAFF.

V and J are TRBV7-6 and TRBJ2-6, with unresolved D. Trimming pared 6 bases from V and 0 bases from J, leaving 3 bases between. CDR3 size: 13 residues. Germline V CDR1 and CDR2: SGHVS, FNYEAQ. CDR3 sequence reads: CASRDSGANVLTF. DNA of the CDR3: TGTGCCAGCAGGGACTCTGGGGCCAACGTCCTGACTTTC.

The chain combines TRBV5-1 with TRBJ2-1; the match to TRBD1 covers 12 bases. The CDR3 runs to 15 residues. Germline assignment: CDR1 SGHRS and CDR2 YFSETQ. Trimming took 5 bases from V and 10 from J; bases not matched to a gene: 10. Here the CDR3 reads CASRIPGQGAGEQFF. CDR3 coding DNA: TGCGCCAGCAGAATCCCGGGACAGGGGGCTGGGGAGCAGTTCTTC.

In its sample, this clonotype was seen a few times. This chain links TRBV4-1 with TRBJ2-7; 9 bases map to TRBD2. Per germline, CDR1 MGHRA and CDR2 YSYEKL. The CDR3 sequence is 15 residues long. Trimming removed 0 bases from V and 0 bases from J; junction bases left unmatched: 0. For the CDR3, the DNA is TGCGCCAGCAGCCAAGATAGCGGGGGCTCCTACGAGCAGTACTTC. Residues: CASSQDSGGSYEQYF.

The table lists this clonotype with a few counts. This sequence joins TRBV5-4 and TRBJ2-1; D possibly corresponds to TRBD1 (6 bases). This CDR3 region has 16 residues. Trimming stripped 4 bases from V and 1 base from J, with 15 bases between. Germline assignment: CDR1 SGHNT and CDR2 YYREEE (reference sequence). This CDR3 is CASSDADSQSYNEQFF. The CDR3 DNA reads TGTGCCAGCAGCGACGCGGACAGCCAATCCTACAATGAGCAGTTCTTC.

In this sample, this clonotype turned up a few times. As DNA, the CDR3 is TGTGCCAGCAGTTACGGGGCGATCTACGAGCAGTACTTC. Translating it yields CASSYGAIYEQYF. The V call is TRBV6-5, the J call TRBJ2-7; TRBD1 is a possible D gene (5 bases). The germline V gene encodes CDR1 MNHEY and CDR2 SVGAGI. CDR3 size: 13 residues. Trimming took off 2 bases at V and 3 bases at J, with 8 bases between the two ends.

As regards this clonotype: One end of the junction does not line up with germline, which may come from a read error. This chain joins TRBV7-6 and TRBJ2-1, with D perhaps matching TRBD1 (5 bases). This CDR3 is built from 15 residues. CDR1 SGHVS and CDR2 FNYEAQ come from the germline V gene. CDR3 amino acids: CASSFLFGQGYEQFF. CDR3 coding DNA: TGTGCTAGCAGCTTTTTGTTTGGTCAGGGCTATGAGCAGTTCTTC.

J is TRBJ2-7 and V is TRBV6-5; TRBD2 might be the D (5 bases). Germline CDR1 is MNHEY and CDR2 is SVGAGI. The V and J ends lost 2 bases and 7 bases respectively, with 12 bases between them. The CDR3 sequence is 13 residues long. The DNA of the CDR3 is TGTGCCAGCAGTTACATCCGATGGAGGGAGCAGTACTTC. Translating gives CASSYIRWREQYF.

This clonotype was counted a few times. The genes are TRBV19 and TRBJ1-1; D is perhaps TRBD1 (5 bases). Trimming removed 7 bases at V and 9 bases at J, with 15 bases between. This CDR3 is 12 amino acids long. Germline loops: CDR1 LNHDA, CDR2 SQIVND (reference sequence). Here the CDR3 DNA reads TGTGCCAGTAATCCCGATGGGGGACAAGCTTTCTTT. Translated, it gives CASNPDGGQAFF.

This chain links TRBV14 with TRBJ2-2; 10 bases match TRBD2. The CDR3 is 17 residues long. V lost 0 bases to trimming and J lost 1 base; unmatched junction nucleotides: 2. Germline CDR1 is SGHDN and CDR2 is FVKESK. CDR3 sequence reads: CASSQDSSGGNTGELFF. For the CDR3, the DNA is TGTGCCAGCAGCCAAGATTCTAGCGGGGGGAACACCGGGGAGCTGTTTTTT.

The chain joins TRBV5-4 to TRBJ2-5, with D perhaps TRBD2 (6 bases). CDR1 and CDR2 from the germline V gene are SGHNT and YYREEE (reference sequence). The CDR3 length is 14 residues. V was cut by 0 bases and J by 6 bases, with 12 bases left in between. CDR3 in DNA: TGTGCCAGCAGCTTGGTGGGGGGTCGGAAGACCCAGTACTTC. It translates to CASSLVGGRKTQYF.

This clonotype has ten or more counts. J is TRBJ1-2 and V is TRBV4-2; tentative D call: TRBD1 (5 bases). The CDR3 loop spans 15 amino acids. Per germline, CDR1 LGHNA and CDR2 YNFKEQ. Trimming cost V 4 bases and J 8 bases, with 20 bases left between them. In DNA, the CDR3 is TGTGCCAGCAGCCGAGGAACTCAGGGAATGAGGGGCTACACCTTC. Amino acid sequence: CASSRGTQGMRGYTF.

V usage is TRBV27 and J usage is TRBJ1-1, with TRBD1 as a possible D gene (5 bases). The V end was cut by 5 bases, the J end by 4 bases, with 14 bases between. The CDR3 is 14 residues long. Germline CDR1 reads MNHEY; CDR2 reads SMNVEV (reference sequence). The CDR3 spells CASSPWGDGTEAFF. The CDR3 nucleotides are TGTGCCAGCAGTCCCTGGGGGGATGGCACTGAAGCTTTCTTT.

On this clonotype: One end of the junction is discordant with germline, which a read error may explain. This chain links TRBV11-2 with TRBJ2-5; no definite D call. This CDR3 is 16 amino acids long. Germline V CDR1 and CDR2: SGHAT, FQNNGV. CDR3 coding DNA: TGTGCCAACAGCCGAGATGGGGAAATAGTGCAAGAGACCCAGTACTTC. Translating gives CANSRDGEIVQETQYF. Combining the CDR3 with reference TRBV11-2 and TRBJ2-5 gives the whole variable domain EAGVAQSPRYKIIEKRQSVAFWCNPISGHATLYWYQQILGQGPKLLIQFQNNGVVDDSQLPKDRFSAERLKGVDSTLKIQPAKLEDSAVYLCANSRDGEIVQETQYFGPGTRLLVL.

The gene calls are TRBV4-1 and TRBJ1-2, with TRBD1 matching 7 bases. In germline, CDR1 is MGHRA, CDR2 YSYEKL. This CDR3 contains 15 residues. V was clipped by 0 bases and J by 7 bases; unmatched bases: 8. The CDR3 DNA reads TGCGCCAGCAGCCAAGAGTCCAGGGGGGTGGTTGGCTACACCTTC. Amino acids: CASSQESRGVVGYTF.

This clonotype was counted only a few times. The rearrangement uses TRBV10-3 and TRBJ1-1; 10 bases match TRBD1. Germline V gene lookup returns CDR1 ENHRY and CDR2 SYGVKD. After removal of 3 bases from V and 0 bases from J, the junction contained 7 bases not matched to a gene. The CDR3 consists of 17 residues. The CDR3 spells CAISDSDRGRMNTEAFF. The CDR3 nucleotides are TGTGCCATCAGTGATAGTGACAGGGGGCGGATGAACACTGAAGCTTTCTTT.

The CDR3 is CATSDGTGGSEAFF. CDR3 bases: TGTGCCACCAGTGATGGCACAGGGGGTTCTGAAGCTTTCTTT. The chain has TRBV24-1 and TRBJ1-1, with 8 bases fitting TRBD1. Germline V lookup: CDR1 KGHDR, CDR2 SFDVKD. Unmatched junction bases numbered 5, after V lost 3 bases and J lost 6 bases. The CDR3 consists of 14 residues.

There are many counts of this clonotype. The chain links TRBV7-2 to TRBJ1-2; D is possibly TRBD1 (5 bases). Germline CDR1 is SGHTA and CDR2 is FQGNSA. The V end lost 2 bases, the J end lost 8 bases, and 18 bases lay between the germline ends. The CDR3 spans 15 residues. CDR3 nucleotides: TGTGCCAGCAGCTTAAGGGGCTTGGGGATAGAGGGCTACACCTTC. The encoded protein is CASSLRGLGIEGYTF.

CDR3 DNA: TGCGCCAGCAGCTTCGGAAGAGGGGCCTACGAGCAGTACTTC. Its translation is CASSFGRGAYEQYF. V gene TRBV5-1 combines with J gene TRBJ2-7; D could derive from TRBD1 or TRBD2 (5 bases each). This CDR3 region has 14 residues. The V and J ends lost 2 bases and 2 bases respectively, with 11 bases between them. CDR1 SGHRS and CDR2 YFSETQ come from the germline V gene.

This clonotype was detected a few times. Germline is not matched at one junction end, which may reflect a read error. The CDR3: CASSRTDQDTQYF. The CDR3 bases are TGTGCCAGCAGTCGGACAGACCAAGATACCCAGTACTTC. The chain combines TRBV7-9 with TRBJ2-5; weak D call: TRBD1 (6 bases). The germline CDR1 and CDR2 sequences are SEHNR and FQNEAQ (reference sequence). The CDR3 contains 13 residues.

This clonotype was observed once. V usage is TRBV2 and J usage is TRBJ2-2; D gene unclear. The V and J ends lost 5 bases and 5 bases respectively, with 9 bases between them. Germline CDR1 reads SNHLY; CDR2 reads FYNNEI. CDR3 length: 13 residues. CDR3 amino acids: CASSIYRTGELFF. The CDR3 DNA sequence: TGTGCCAGCAGTATATACCGGACCGGGGAGCTGTTTTTT.

V and J are TRBV7-9 and TRBJ1-2; no reliable D call. CDR1 is SEHNR and CDR2 is FQNEAQ in the germline V gene (reference sequence). There are 11 residues in the CDR3. Trimming shortened V by 3 bases and J by 8 bases, and 7 bases separated the two germline ends. Written as DNA, the CDR3 is TGTGCCAGCAGCTTCTCTCGGGGCTACACCTTC. Encoded protein: CASSFSRGYTF.

This clonotype was picked up a small number of times. The chain has TRBV6-5 and TRBJ1-1; D remains ambiguous. Germline V gives CDR1 MNHEY, CDR2 SVGAGI. The ends were cut back, 0 bases at V and 5 bases at J, with 7 bases in the middle. This CDR3 is 13 amino acids long. The CDR3 sequence is CASSYSMGTEAFF. CDR3 sequence (DNA): TGTGCCAGCAGTTACTCAATGGGGACTGAAGCTTTCTTT.

There are a few counts of this clonotype. This chain uses TRBV15 with TRBJ1-5; 8 bases align to TRBD1. V lost 4 bases and J lost 6; bases outside the gene matches: 8. The germline V gene encodes CDR1 LNHNV and CDR2 YYDKDF (reference sequence). CDR3 length: 15 residues. The chain's CDR3 is CATSIIGTGGQPQHF. For the CDR3, the DNA is TGTGCCACCAGCATTATCGGAACAGGGGGTCAGCCCCAGCATTTT. Supplemented by reference TRBV15 and TRBJ1-5, the full variable domain reads DAMVIQNPRYQVTQFGKPVTLSCSQTLNHNVMYWYQQKSSQAPKLLFHYYDKDFNNEADTPDNFQSRRPNTSFCFLDIRSPGLGDTAMYLCATSIIGTGGQPQHFGDGTRLSIL.